This entry concerns a single T cell receptor (beta chain). Unique molecular identifiers were built into the TCRbeta library. TCRdb reprocessed the PCR reads with MiXCR, giving one entry per CDR3 protein. Here the sample spans some 640,000 distinct CDR3 sequences, approximately 15% being singletons. These data belong to a study of T-cell reconstitution after alpha-beta-depleted transplantation in children. CDR3 length: 13 amino acids. Per germline, CDR1 SGHKS and CDR2 YYEKEE (reference sequence). Trimming stripped 4 bases from V and 3 bases from J, with 11 bases between. This specimen was PBMCs from the stem cell graft donor, taken from the stem cell graft. This clonotype was sampled from a human donor who donated a stem cell graft to a child with acute myeloid leukemia. The chain carries TRBV5-5 and TRBJ2-7, with D possibly matching TRBD1 (5 bases). CDR3 bases: TGTGCCAGCAGCCCCGACAGAGACTACGAGCAGTACGTC. Translation: CASSPDRDYEQYV.